This record covers a single T cell receptor beta chain. As yet, its antigen is unknown. Per sample, approximately 10^5 TCR templates underwent assay. The repertoire was sequenced with immunoSEQ multiplex PCR; TCRdb's copy has only in-frame clones and lacks some. There are 120,000 or so clones in the sample; over 85% occur only once, and about 1.5% lies in the top ten. The sample originates from a study of siplizumab effects on memory and regulatory T cells. Overall study results and limits: Suppressive function of proliferating Tregs from siplizumab cultures was not confirmed. In unstimulated cells, naive T cells appeared more diverse than memory T cells and seemed major alloresponse contributors.

CDR3 length equals 14 residues. Germline lookup yields CDR1 KGHSH and CDR2 LQKENI. The V and J ends lost 2 bases and 7 bases respectively, with 9 bases between them. The receptor was derived from a human donor in good health. Sequencing input: CD4+ T cells sorted from blood. The gene calls are TRBV18 and TRBJ1-6; D is uncertain. The CDR3 is CASSPAGINSPLHF. DNA for the CDR3: TGTGCCAGCTCACCAGCGGGGATAAATTCACCCCTCCACTTT. The complete variable domain, with remaining parts taken from reference TRBV18 and TRBJ1-6, reads NAGVMQNPRHLVRRRGQEARLRCSPMKGHSHVYWYRQLPEEGLKFMVYLQKENIIDESGMPKERFSAEFPKEGPSILRIQQVVRGDSAAYFCASSPAGINSPLHFGNGTRLTVT.